These 12 T cell receptor beta chains originate from one sample sequenced in a study of cytomegalovirus exposure and HLA in healthy donors. The PCR used 60 Vbeta and 13 Jbeta primers. Only in-frame clones appear in the TCRdb table, and some are missing; sequencing was by immunoSEQ multiplex PCR. The data contain 120,000 or so clones, about four fifths of them singletons. Specimen: PBMCs. The receptors here all came from a woman between 50 and 59 years old in good health and CMV-seropositive.

The V gene is TRBV19, the J gene TRBJ1-2; 9 bases fit TRBD1. The V and J ends lost 6 bases and 4 bases, in that order; junction bases with no gene match: 6. Per germline, CDR1 LNHDA and CDR2 SQIVND (reference sequence). The CDR3 runs to 14 residues. The CDR3 spells CASSRDRETYGYTF. The CDR3 DNA is TGTGCCAGTAGCCGGGACAGGGAGACCTATGGCTACACCTTC.

This sequence joins TRBV19 and TRBJ1-3; D not certain. Germline CDR1 and CDR2: LNHDA and SQIVND (reference sequence). The CDR3 extends over 13 amino acids. V was cut by 6 bases and J by 0 bases, with 6 bases left in between. The DNA of the CDR3 is TGTGCCAGTAGATCCGGCTCTGGAAACACCATATATTTT. Translation gives CASRSGSGNTIYF.

This chain joins TRBV7-8 and TRBJ2-5; 11 positions match TRBD2. The CDR3 loop spans 18 amino acids. Losses at the gene ends were 5 bases for V and 5 bases for J; bases not matched to a gene: 16. The germline CDR1 and CDR2 sequences are SGHVS and FQNEAQ. CDR3 nucleotides: TGTGCCAGCAGCCCCTCCGGGACTAGCGGAAAAAGGGGGGAGACCCAGTACTTC. It codes for CASSPSGTSGKRGETQYF.

The chain couples TRBV18 to TRBJ2-1; 12 bases agree with TRBD2. CDR3 length equals 17 residues. Looked up from germline, CDR1 is KGHSH and CDR2 is LQKENI. The J segment lost 10 bases and the V segment lost 7 bases, leaving 17 bases of the junction unmatched. In DNA, the CDR3 is TGTGCCAGCTTAGATTTACTAGCGGGAGGACCCCCGGACGAGCAGTTCTTC. As protein: CASLDLLAGGPPDEQFF. The complete variable domain, with remaining parts taken from reference TRBV18 and TRBJ2-1, reads NAGVMQNPRHLVRRRGQEARLRCSPMKGHSHVYWYRQLPEEGLKFMVYLQKENIIDESGMPKERFSAEFPKEGPSILRIQQVVRGDSAAYFCASLDLLAGGPPDEQFFGPGTRLTVL.

The V and J genes are TRBV7-6 and TRBJ2-5; 10 nucleotides agree with TRBD1. Trimming at V came to 3 bases and at J to 5 bases, leaving 3 bases not matched to a gene. Germline V CDR1 and CDR2: SGHVS, FNYEAQ. This CDR3 contains 14 residues. The CDR3: CASSFRQGAETQYF. Written as DNA, the CDR3 is TGTGCCAGCAGCTTTAGACAGGGGGCGGAGACCCAGTACTTC.

The chain employs TRBV20-1 and TRBJ1-2; D not resolved. This CDR3 contains 11 residues. Germline loops: CDR1 DFQATT, CDR2 SNEGSKA (reference sequence). V was cut by 3 bases and J by 12 bases, with 14 bases left in between. The CDR3 nucleotides read TGCAGTGCTAGCAAGAAGCCCGGTAACACCTTC. Its translation: CSASKKPGNTF.

Note on this clone: A junction boundary mismatches the germline segment, possibly from a read error. This chain uses TRBV2 with TRBJ2-7; no firm D call. The CDR3 loop spans 11 amino acids. Germline V gene lookup returns CDR1 SNHLY and CDR2 FYNNEI. The CDR3 coding sequence is TGTGCCAGCGCCGCCAAGATTGGGCAGTGCTTC. This encodes CASAAKIGQCF.

This clone was counted a few times. DNA for the CDR3: TGTGCCAGCAATCACATAGGGGCCGGGTCTTTTTACGAGCAGTACTTC. Translated: CASNHIGAGSFYEQYF. The V call is TRBV6-6, the J call TRBJ2-7; TRBD1 might be the D (5 bases). Trimming shortened V by 7 bases and J by 4 bases, and 23 bases separated the two germline ends. The CDR3 spans 16 residues. Germline V gene data show CDR1 as MNHNY and CDR2 as SVGAGI (reference sequence).

Note on this clone: Relative to the germline gene, one junction end is altered; a read error may explain this. Additional DNA sequences in this sample encode the identical CDR3. The chain uses TRBV5-6 and TRBJ2-7; 13 bases fit TRBD2. The CDR3 loop spans 15 amino acids. Germline assignment: CDR1 SGHDT and CDR2 YYEEEE. CDR3 sequence: CASSLGTSGSYEQYF. The CDR3 DNA is TGTGCCAGCAGCTTGGGGACTAGCGGGAGTTACGAGCAATACTTC.

This clone has just one count. This chain joins TRBV10-2 and TRBJ1-2; 9 bases match TRBD1. This CDR3 is built from 16 residues. After removal of 2 bases from V and 8 bases from J, the junction contained 12 bases not matched to a gene. CDR1 and CDR2 from the germline V gene are WSHSY and SAAADI. The CDR3 nucleotides are TGCGCCAGCAGTGAGGAAAACAGGGGGCGCGTAGGCGGCTACACCTTC. Residues: CASSEENRGRVGGYTF.

The chain uses TRBV4-1 and TRBJ2-4; a weak D match, TRBD1 (6 bases). CDR1 and CDR2 (germline): MGHRA, YSYEKL. V shed 0 bases and J shed 8 bases, with 11 bases lying between them. CDR3 length equals 14 residues. The CDR3 loop is CASSQERQVDIQYF. The CDR3 bases are TGCGCCAGCAGCCAAGAGCGACAGGTTGACATTCAGTACTTC.

The chain has TRBV6-6 and TRBJ1-2, with TRBD1 matching 7 bases. V was clipped by 2 bases and J by 8 bases; unmatched bases: 8. Germline CDR1 is MNHNY and CDR2 is SVGAGI (reference sequence). The CDR3 has 14 amino acids. For the CDR3, the DNA is TGTGCCAGCAGTTACCCACAGGGGATATGGGGCTACACCTTC. This translates into CASSYPQGIWGYTF.